This TCR beta chain is drawn from a study of blood T cell repertoires in COVID-19. The CDR3 has 14 amino acids. Trimming took off 4 bases at V and 5 bases at J, with 14 bases between the two ends. Germline V gene data show CDR1 as MNHEY and CDR2 as SVGEGT. As handled by the study authors: Estimated nucleated cell counts came from reference gene primer amplification. Only in-frame clones appear in the TCRdb table, and some are missing; sequencing was by immunoSEQ multiplex PCR. V and J calls and clone size are as listed in that table; D and trimming were resolved from the DNA. Of under 95,000 clones listed, approximately 89% were seen once; the top ten hold roughly 7.1%.

The rearrangement uses TRBV6-2 or TRBV6-3 and TRBJ1-1; possible D gene TRBD1, 5 bases. Sequencing was carried out using peripheral blood. The sequence derives from a human donor with acute or convalescent COVID-19. The donor label of this sample is uncertain. This CDR3 is CASSLGRGETEAFF. The CDR3 nucleotides are TGTGCCAGCAGTTTGGGAAGGGGTGAGACTGAAGCTTTCTTT.